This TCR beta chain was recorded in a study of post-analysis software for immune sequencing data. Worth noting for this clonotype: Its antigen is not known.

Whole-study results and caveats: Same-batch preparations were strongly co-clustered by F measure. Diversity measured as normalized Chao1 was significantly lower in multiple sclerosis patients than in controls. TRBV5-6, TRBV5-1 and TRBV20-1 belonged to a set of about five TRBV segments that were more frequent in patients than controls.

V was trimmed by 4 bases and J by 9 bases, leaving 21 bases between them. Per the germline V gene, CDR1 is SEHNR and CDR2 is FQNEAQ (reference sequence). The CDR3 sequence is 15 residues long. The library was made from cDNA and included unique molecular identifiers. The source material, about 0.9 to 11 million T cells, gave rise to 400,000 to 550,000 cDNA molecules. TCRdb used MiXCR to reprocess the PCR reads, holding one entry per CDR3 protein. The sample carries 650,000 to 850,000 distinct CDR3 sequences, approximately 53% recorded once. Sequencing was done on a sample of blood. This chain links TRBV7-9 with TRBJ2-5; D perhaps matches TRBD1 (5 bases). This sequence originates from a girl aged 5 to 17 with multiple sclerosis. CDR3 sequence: CASSSPSRAEWAQYF. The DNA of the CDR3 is TGTGCCAGCAGCTCCCCTTCCAGGGCCGAGTGGGCCCAGTACTTC. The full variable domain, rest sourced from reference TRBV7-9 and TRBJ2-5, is DTGVSQNPRHKITKRGQNVTFRCDPISEHNRLYWYRQTLGQGPEFLTYFQNEAQLEKSRLLSDRFSAERPKGSFSTLEIQRTEQGDSAMYLCASSSPSRAEWAQYFGPGTRLLVL.